Listed below are T cell receptor beta chains from one sample, sequenced in a study of technical replicates of blood from several donors. Sequencing was performed with immunoSEQ multiplex PCR; in TCRdb, only in-frame clones are kept and a portion is missing. This table holds 53,000 or so clones, roughly 86% found once. The sequenced sample consisted of PBMCs. The receptors stem from a human donor in good health. Some clones in this sample may be carry-over from other donors' samples. CDR3s include the opening cysteine and the closing phenylalanine or tryptophan. A D gene is named only where the DNA matches it firmly. Clone size is given for some rows only: seen once, a few or many times, or a class if the clone is expanded.

clone_size,j_call,v_call,d_call,cdr3_aa,cdr3_nt
NA,TRBJ1-2,TRBV28,NA,CASSFGKTSYGYTF,TGTGCCAGCAGTTTCGGGAAGACAAGCTATGGCTACACCTTC
once,TRBJ1-2,TRBV18,NA,CASSPPSRGGTNYGYTF,TGTGCCAGCTCACCACCGAGTCGGGGAGGGACTAACTATGGCTACACCTTC
NA,TRBJ1-4,TRBV4-1,NA,CASSQASGVREKLFF,TGCGCCAGCAGCCAAGCATCCGGGGTCAGGGAAAAACTGTTTTTT
NA,TRBJ2-7,TRBV5-1,TRBD2,CASSLGLAGLTSEQYF,TGCGCCAGCAGCTTGGGACTAGCGGGCCTCACCAGCGAGCAGTACTTC
NA,TRBJ1-6,TRBV2,TRBD1,CASSGTGGVSPLHF,TGTGCCAGCAGTGGGACAGGGGGTGTTTCACCCCTCCACTTT
NA,TRBJ2-2,TRBV4-2,TRBD2,CASRGSGGHTAGELFF,TGTGCCTCCCGTGGTAGCGGGGGGCACACCGCCGGGGAGCTGTTTTTT
few,TRBJ1-5,TRBV7-9,NA,CASSRDLLPQHF,TGTGCCAGCAGCAGAGATTTGCTGCCCCAGCATTTT
NA,TRBJ1-4,TRBV28,NA,CATKDTVGEKLFF,TGTGCCACCAAGGACACAGTGGGGGAAAAACTGTTTTTT
NA,TRBJ2-1,TRBV6-5,TRBD1,CASRQGVNNEQFF,TGTGCCAGCAGACAGGGGGTGAACAATGAGCAGTTCTTC
NA,TRBJ2-5,TRBV6-5,TRBD2,CASSRTYGGAETQYF,TGTGCCAGCAGTCGTACTTACGGGGGGGCAGAGACCCAGTACTTC
NA,TRBJ1-2,TRBV5-5,NA,CASSLGGRWRLYGYTF,TGTGCCAGCAGCTTGGGGGGGCGGTGGCGGCTCTATGGCTACACCTTC
NA,TRBJ1-2,TRBV6-5,TRBD1,CASKPTRDRNYGYTF,TGTGCCAGCAAACCGACTCGGGACAGGAACTATGGCTACACCTTC
NA,TRBJ2-1,TRBV7-9,TRBD2,CAGRAGGYNEQFF,TGTGCCGGACGGGCGGGGGGATACAATGAGCAGTTCTTC
NA,TRBJ2-2,TRBV7-2,NA,CASSPNAGNTGELFF,TGTGCCAGCAGCCCCAATGCGGGGAACACCGGGGAGCTGTTTTTT
NA,TRBJ1-6,TRBV5-6,TRBD1,CASSLGTGAWDSPLHF,TGTGCCAGCAGCTTGGGGACAGGGGCCTGGGATTCACCCCTCCACTTT
NA,TRBJ2-7,TRBV5-1,NA,CASSLGQGFFEQYF,TGCGCCAGCAGCTTGGGGCAGGGGTTCTTCGAGCAGTACTTC
NA,TRBJ2-3,TRBV6-6,NA,CANSRGGSTDTQYF,TGTGCCAACTCGAGGGGGGGGAGCACAGATACGCAGTATTTT
NA,TRBJ2-7,TRBV7-2,TRBD2,CASSFILAGGEQYF,TGTGCCAGCAGCTTTATCCTAGCGGGAGGTGAGCAGTACTTC
NA,TRBJ1-5,TRBV19,NA,CASSIVGGFYSNQPQHF,TGTGCCAGTAGTATAGTAGGCGGGTTCTATAGCAATCAGCCCCAGCATTTT
NA,TRBJ1-2,TRBV5-1,NA,CASSLETDIYGYTF,TGCGCCAGCAGCTTGGAGACAGATATCTATGGCTACACCTTC
NA,TRBJ2-3,TRBV5-8,TRBD2,CASSLGAGAVVDTQYF,TGTGCCAGCAGCTTGGGAGCGGGGGCAGTCGTAGATACGCAGTATTTT
NA,TRBJ2-5,TRBV10-3,TRBD2,CAISEVGGRGETQYF,TGTGCCATCAGTGAGGTTGGCGGGAGGGGTGAGACCCAGTACTTC
once,TRBJ2-7,TRBV11-1,TRBD1,CASSLEVAQGTHEQYF,TGTGCCAGCAGCTTAGAGGTCGCACAGGGGACCCACGAGCAGTACTTC
NA,TRBJ2-1,TRBV11-2,NA,CASSGGSYNEQFF,TGTGCCAGCAGTGGAGGGTCCTACAATGAGCAGTTCTTC
NA,TRBJ2-1,TRBV4-1,NA,CASSQGRSADEQFF,TGCGCCAGCAGCCAAGGGAGATCGGCGGATGAGCAGTTCTTC
once,TRBJ1-2,TRBV5-4,TRBD1,CASSTSDIQGTVIGYGYTF,TGTGCCAGCAGCACGTCGGACATACAGGGGACCGTAATCGGCTATGGCTACACCTTC
NA,TRBJ1-1,TRBV7-9,NA,CASSESRNTEAFF,TGTGCCAGCAGCGAAAGCCGTAACACTGAAGCTTTCTTT
once,TRBJ2-6,TRBV7-2,NA,CASSPGSGANVLTF,TGTGCCAGCAGCCCAGGGTCTGGGGCCAACGTCCTGACTTTC
medium-sized,TRBJ1-6,TRBV11-2,NA,CASSPPLERSYNSPLHF,TGTGCCAGCAGCCCCCCCTTAGAACGATCCTATAATTCACCCCTCCACTTT
NA,TRBJ2-5,TRBV5-1,TRBD2,CASGLAGGETQYF,TGCGCCAGCGGACTAGCGGGGGGTGAGACCCAGTACTTC
NA,TRBJ2-7,TRBV2,TRBD1,CASTPRTGTDYEQYF,TGTGCCAGCACACCAAGGACAGGGACAGACTACGAGCAGTACTTC
once,TRBJ1-2,TRBV4-3,NA,CASSQDSQNNYGYTF,TGCGCCAGCAGCCAAGATTCTCAGAATAACTATGGCTACACCTTC
NA,TRBJ1-5,TRBV15,NA,CATSARGNSNQPQHF,TGTGCCACCAGCGCCCGGGGAAATAGCAATCAGCCCCAGCATTTT
few,TRBJ2-6,TRBV2,NA,CASSDTYSLSGANVLTF,TGTGCCAGCAGTGATACCTACAGCCTCTCTGGGGCCAACGTCCTGACTTTC
NA,TRBJ1-2,TRBV29-1,NA,CSVDASDWVNGYTF,TGCAGCGTTGACGCATCGGACTGGGTTAATGGCTACACCTTC
NA,TRBJ2-7,TRBV10-3,NA,CATNRVGGRDVSSYEQYF,TGTGCCACCAACCGAGTGGGGGGAAGGGACGTGAGCTCCTACGAGCAGTACTTC
once,TRBJ2-2,TRBV4-1,NA,CASSRTSLSTGELFF,TGCGCCAGCAGCCGGACTTCGCTCTCCACCGGGGAGCTGTTTTTT
many,TRBJ2-7,TRBV4-1,NA,CASSQYGKDYEQYF,TGCGCCAGCAGCCAATACGGGAAAGACTACGAGCAGTACTTC
NA,TRBJ2-1,TRBV4-2,NA,CASSQPGPGYNEQFF,TGTGCCAGCAGCCAACCGGGTCCGGGCTACAATGAGCAGTTCTTC
NA,TRBJ2-2,TRBV4-2,NA,CASSQETDDTGELFF,TGTGCCAGCAGCCAGGAGACAGATGACACCGGGGAGCTGTTTTTT
NA,TRBJ2-3,TRBV29-1,TRBD2,CSVVISGSTDTQYF,TGTAGCGTTGTGATTAGCGGGAGCACAGATACGCAGTATTTT
NA,TRBJ2-5,TRBV7-9,NA,CASSSWRDGTQYF,TGTGCCAGCAGTTCCTGGCGGGACGGGACCCAGTACTTC
NA,TRBJ2-2,TRBV7-9,NA,CASSARRTGANTGELFF,TGTGCCAGCAGCGCCCGCCGGACGGGAGCGAACACCGGGGAGCTGTTTTTT
NA,TRBJ1-4,TRBV29-1,TRBD1,CSARQGEKLFF,TGCAGCGCCAGACAGGGAGAAAAACTGTTTTTT
NA,TRBJ2-7,TRBV13,TRBD2,CASSETSGGYEQYF,TGTGCCAGCAGCGAGACTAGCGGGGGCTACGAGCAGTACTTC
NA,TRBJ2-1,TRBV5-1,TRBD2,CASSFPSGSSYNEQFF,TGCGCCAGCAGCTTCCCTAGCGGGAGCTCCTACAATGAGCAGTTCTTC
NA,TRBJ2-1,TRBV20-1,NA,CSAPGNEQFF,TGCAGTGCTCCAGGTAATGAGCAGTTCTTC
NA,TRBJ1-5,TRBV19,NA,CASSIFGELNQPQHF,TGTGCCAGTAGTATATTCGGGGAGCTGAATCAGCCCCAGCATTTT
NA,TRBJ2-7,TRBV7-2,TRBD2,CASRPSGVYEQYF,TGTGCCAGCAGACCCAGCGGGGTCTACGAGCAGTACTTC
NA,TRBJ1-2,TRBV19,TRBD1,CASSRRKRLTGFSYGYTF,TGTGCCAGTAGCCGACGTAAGAGGTTGACAGGGTTCAGCTATGGCTACACCTTC
few,TRBJ1-1,TRBV29-1,NA,CSVLKNTEAFF,TGCAGCGTCCTAAAGAACACTGAAGCTTTCTTT
NA,TRBJ2-2,TRBV6-6,NA,CATATGGRNTGELFF,TGTGCCACCGCAACCGGGGGGCGTAACACCGGGGAGCTGTTTTTT
NA,TRBJ2-3,TRBV4-3,NA,CASSTTFGTQYF,TGCGCCAGCAGTACTACCTTCGGTACGCAGTATTTT